A selection of T cell receptor beta chains follows, all from one sample in a study of T cell responses to AZD1222 COVID-19 vaccine. Some clones are missing from TCRdb's copy, which holds only in-frame ones; the method was immunoSEQ multiplex PCR. This sample has 150,000 to 180,000 clones; approximately 90% occur once, and the top ten carry 5.5% to 8.5%. Here the sequenced sample was peripheral blood, taken after recovery from COVID-19. The receptors derive from an adult who had recovered from COVID-19. Both conserved end residues are part of each CDR3. D genes are given only for firm matches. Some rows mark clone size as missing; the rest say once, few, many or name a class of expanded clone.

clone_size	d_call	v_call	j_call	cdr3_nt	cdr3_aa
few	NA	TRBV5-1	TRBJ2-1	TGCGCCAGCAGCTTGGAGGGGGAGGGAGATTACAATGAGCAGTTCTTC	CASSLEGEGDYNEQFF
few	NA	TRBV7-9	TRBJ2-5	TGTGCCAGCAGCTTAAATTGGATCCAGAGAGAGACCCAGTACTTC	CASSLNWIQRETQYF
NA	NA	TRBV10-3	TRBJ2-1	TGTGCCATCAGTGTAGGGGATAATGAGCAGTTCTTC	CAISVGDNEQFF
few	NA	TRBV7-2	TRBJ1-2	TGTGCCAGCAGCTTAGCGGGACATTCTAACTATGGCTACACCTTC	CASSLAGHSNYGYTF
NA	NA	TRBV7-2	TRBJ1-6	TGTGCCAGCAGCTTAGATATGGACAGTTATAATTCACCCCTCCACTTT	CASSLDMDSYNSPLHF
NA	NA	TRBV3-1/TRBV3-2	TRBJ1-4	TGTGCCAGCAGCCAAGATCTTAGAACGGACGGGCCCTCTGAAAAACTGTTTTTT	CASSQDLRTDGPSEKLFF
NA	NA	TRBV6-2/TRBV6-3	TRBJ2-2	TGTGCCAGCACCCCCTCCGGGCGCTCCGGGGAGCTGTTTTTT	CASTPSGRSGELFF
NA	NA	TRBV24-1	TRBJ2-7	TGTGCCACCAGTGAGTACCGAAAGGGGGGATGCGAGCAGTACTTC	CATSEYRKGGCEQYF
NA	TRBD1	TRBV28	TRBJ1-4	TGTGCCACCCGGGACAGTGCGTCCACTAATGAAAAACTGTTTTTT	CATRDSASTNEKLFF
NA	NA	TRBV28	TRBJ2-7	TGTGCCAGCAGTTTGACAGACGGGCGCGAGCAGTACTTC	CASSLTDGREQYF
NA	NA	TRBV7-3	TRBJ2-1	TGTGCCAGCAGCTTAGTCTCGGGGGTCAATGAGCAGTTCTTC	CASSLVSGVNEQFF
NA	NA	TRBV3-1/TRBV3-2	TRBJ1-3	TGTGCCAGCAGCACGTCTTCCGCCACCATATATTTT	CASSTSSATIYF
NA	TRBD1	TRBV7-2	TRBJ1-2	TGTGCCAGCAGCTTAGAGGGGTCTACAGGGGGAGGCTACACCTTC	CASSLEGSTGGGYTF
NA	NA	TRBV13	TRBJ2-3	TGTGCCAGCAGCCCAACGGGACTGGGAGGTACAGATACGCAGTATTTT	CASSPTGLGGTDTQYF
NA	NA	TRBV28	TRBJ2-1	TGTGCCAGTCAGAGTCCCGGGCCACATGAGCAGTTCTTC	CASQSPGPHEQFF
once	NA	TRBV3-1/TRBV3-2	TRBJ1-1	TGTGCCAGCAGCCAGGTCTTTGGGAGTGAAGCTTTCTTT	CASSQVFGSEAFF
NA	TRBD1	TRBV9	TRBJ2-7	TGTGCCAGCAGCGTAGCCACTGGACAGGTAGGATACGAGCAGTACTTC	CASSVATGQVGYEQYF
NA	NA	TRBV28	TRBJ2-3	TGTGCCAGCAGGGGGAGCGGGTTACTCACAGATACGCAGTATTTT	CASRGSGLLTDTQYF
few	NA	TRBV21-1	TRBJ2-4	TGTGCCAGCAGCCACACCAGACTAGCGTGGAAAGCCAAAAACATTCAGTACTTC	CASSHTRLAWKAKNIQYF
once	NA	TRBV10-3	TRBJ1-5	TGTGCCATCAGTGACGAGGACACCGGACAGCCCCAGCATTTT	CAISDEDTGQPQHF
NA	NA	TRBV5-1	TRBJ1-1	TGCGCCAGCAGCTTGGGACCGACCCCTGAAGCTTTCTTT	CASSLGPTPEAFF
few	NA	TRBV6-5	TRBJ1-1	TGTGCCAGCAGTTACCCGGGGGGGAACACTGAAGCTTTCTTT	CASSYPGGNTEAFF
NA	NA	TRBV28	TRBJ1-5	TGTGCCAGCAGTTTAGGGGGGAACTATCAGCCCCAGCATTTT	CASSLGGNYQPQHF
NA	NA	TRBV2	TRBJ1-2	TGTGCCAGCAGTCGGGACACCAACTATGGCTACACCTTC	CASSRDTNYGYTF
NA	NA	TRBV2	TRBJ1-2	TGTGCCAGGTCGGATCATGGCTACACCTTC	CARSDHGYTF
few	TRBD1	TRBV11-2	TRBJ2-2	TGTGCCAGCAGCGCAGACAGGGGAGTCGGGGAGCTGTTTTTT	CASSADRGVGELFF
NA	NA	TRBV28	TRBJ1-4	TGTGCCAGCAGTTCCCGGACTCCCCGGGAGGGAAAACTGTTTTTT	CASSSRTPREGKLFF
NA	NA	TRBV28	TRBJ1-6	TGTGCCAGCAGTCCCCCCAGCACCTATAATTCACCCCTCCACTTT	CASSPPSTYNSPLHF
NA	TRBD1	TRBV19	TRBJ2-1	TGTGCCAGTAGAAGGAATTCTGGGACAGGGAGCACTAATGAGCAGTTCTTC	CASRRNSGTGSTNEQFF
few	NA	TRBV18	TRBJ2-7	TGTGCCAGCTCACTAATAGCGAGCAGGGATGACGAGCAGTACTTC	CASSLIASRDDEQYF
NA	NA	TRBV4-2	TRBJ2-6	TGTGCCAGCAGCCAAGATTCAGTCTCTGGGGCCAACGTCCTGACTTTC	CASSQDSVSGANVLTF
NA	NA	TRBV7-9	TRBJ2-7	TGTGCCAGCAGCGGGACCTCCTTCGGCGAGCAGTACTTC	CASSGTSFGEQYF
NA	TRBD2	TRBV19	TRBJ2-1	TGTGCCAGTAGTATGGGGACTAGCGGGGAGATAAGCTCCTACAATGAGCAGTTCTTC	CASSMGTSGEISSYNEQFF
once	NA	TRBV28	TRBJ2-1	TGTGCCAGCACCCAGGACAGTTCCTACAATGAGCAGTTCTTC	CASTQDSSYNEQFF
once	NA	TRBV5-6	TRBJ1-4	TGTGCCAGCAGCTTGCAGGGGTTTAGAGGTGAAAAACTGTTTTTT	CASSLQGFRGEKLFF
NA	TRBD1	TRBV6-5	TRBJ1-1	TGTGCCAGCGCAAGACAGGGGTTGAACACTGAAGCTTTCTTT	CASARQGLNTEAFF
NA	NA	TRBV13	TRBJ1-6	TGTGCCACCCTAAGGCTAAGTCCCGCGAGCTCCTATAATTCACCCCTCCACTTT	CATLRLSPASSYNSPLHF
NA	TRBD2	TRBV28	TRBJ2-3	TGTGCCAGCAAATTAACAGCGGGAGGGGGCACAGATACGCAGTATTTT	CASKLTAGGGTDTQYF
NA	NA	TRBV28	TRBJ1-4	TGTGCCAGCAGTTTATTGACGGATGAAAAACTGTTTTTT	CASSLLTDEKLFF
NA	TRBD2	TRBV5-1	TRBJ2-5	TGCGCCAGCAGCTATCAAGGACTAGTGGAGACCCAGTACTTC	CASSYQGLVETQYF
NA	NA	TRBV6-5	TRBJ1-1	TGTGCCAGCAGTCGCTACGGGGAAGCTTTCTTT	CASSRYGEAFF
NA	NA	TRBV2	TRBJ1-1	TGTGCCAGCAGTGATCAGGTGGCAGGAGAGGCTTTCTTT	CASSDQVAGEAFF
NA	NA	TRBV3-1/TRBV3-2	TRBJ1-1	TGTGCCAGCAGCCACTATGCGCGTTCCAACACTGAAGCTTTCTTT	CASSHYARSNTEAFF
NA	NA	TRBV20-1	TRBJ2-3	TGCAGTGCTAGTAACGCAGATACGCAGTATTTT	CSASNADTQYF
NA	TRBD1	TRBV29-1	TRBJ1-1	TGCAGCGGATGGGGAAACAGGGGAATGAACACTGAAGCTTTCTTT	CSGWGNRGMNTEAFF
once	NA	TRBV28	TRBJ2-5	TGTGCCAGCAGTCCCCCGGGGGCAGGATCAGGGGAGACCCAGTACTTC	CASSPPGAGSGETQYF